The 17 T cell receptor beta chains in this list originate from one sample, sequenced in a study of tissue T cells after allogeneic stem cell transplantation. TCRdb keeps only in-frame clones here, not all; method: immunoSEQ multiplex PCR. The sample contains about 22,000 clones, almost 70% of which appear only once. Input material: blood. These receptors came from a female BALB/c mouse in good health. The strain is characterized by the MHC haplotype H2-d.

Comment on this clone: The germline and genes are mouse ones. CDR3 residues: CASSPSGGTGQDTQYF. The sequenced CDR3 bases are TGTGCCAGCAGCCCCTCTGGGGGGACGGGGCAAGACACCCAGTAC. The rearrangement uses TRBV5 and TRBJ2-5, with TRBD2 matching 8 bases. The CDR3 extends 1 residue past the end of the read, so its final part is completed from the germline J gene. The CDR3 consists of 16 residues. V was pared by 4 bases and J by 3 bases, with 9 bases of the junction left unmatched. CDR1 LGHNA and CDR2 YNLKQL come from the germline V gene (reference sequence).

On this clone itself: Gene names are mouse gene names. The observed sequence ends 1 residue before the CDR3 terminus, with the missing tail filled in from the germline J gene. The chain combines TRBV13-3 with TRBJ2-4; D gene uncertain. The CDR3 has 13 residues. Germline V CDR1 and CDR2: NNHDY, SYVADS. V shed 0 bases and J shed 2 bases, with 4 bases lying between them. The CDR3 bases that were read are TGTGCCAGCAGTGATGCAGATCAAAACACCTTGTAC. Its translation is CASSDADQNTLY. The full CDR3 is CASSDADQNTLYF.

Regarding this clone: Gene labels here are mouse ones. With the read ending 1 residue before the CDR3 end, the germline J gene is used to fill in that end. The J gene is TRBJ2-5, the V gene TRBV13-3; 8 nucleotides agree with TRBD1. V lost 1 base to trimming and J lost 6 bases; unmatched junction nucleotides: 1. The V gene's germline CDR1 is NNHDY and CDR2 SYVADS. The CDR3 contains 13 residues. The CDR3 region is CASSDQGADTQYF. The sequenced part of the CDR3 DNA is TGTGCCAGCAGTGATCAGGGGGCGGACACCCAGTAC.

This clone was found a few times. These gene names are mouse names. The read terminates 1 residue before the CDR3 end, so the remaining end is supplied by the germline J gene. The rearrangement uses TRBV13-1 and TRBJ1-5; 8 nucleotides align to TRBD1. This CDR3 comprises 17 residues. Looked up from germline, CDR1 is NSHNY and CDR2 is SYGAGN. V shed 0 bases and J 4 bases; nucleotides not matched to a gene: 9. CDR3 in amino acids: CASSDADRGGGNQAPLF. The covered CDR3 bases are TGTGCCAGCAGTGATGCAGACAGGGGAGGTGGGAACCAGGCTCCGCTT. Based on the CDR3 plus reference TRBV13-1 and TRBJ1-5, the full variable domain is EAAVTQSPRNKVTVTGGNVTLSCRQTNSHNYMYWYRQDTGHGLRLIHYSYGAGNLRIGDVPDGYKATRTTQEDFFLLLELASPSQTSLYFCASSDADRGGGNQAPLFGEGTRLSVL.

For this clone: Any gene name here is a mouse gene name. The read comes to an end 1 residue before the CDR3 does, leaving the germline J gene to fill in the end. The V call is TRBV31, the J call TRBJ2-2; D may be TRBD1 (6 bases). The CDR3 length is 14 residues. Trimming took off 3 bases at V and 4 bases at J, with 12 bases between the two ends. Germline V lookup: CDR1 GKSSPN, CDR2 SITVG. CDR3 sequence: CAWRLQGGTGQLYF. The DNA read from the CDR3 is TGTGCCTGGAGACTACAGGGTGGCACCGGGCAGCTCTAC.

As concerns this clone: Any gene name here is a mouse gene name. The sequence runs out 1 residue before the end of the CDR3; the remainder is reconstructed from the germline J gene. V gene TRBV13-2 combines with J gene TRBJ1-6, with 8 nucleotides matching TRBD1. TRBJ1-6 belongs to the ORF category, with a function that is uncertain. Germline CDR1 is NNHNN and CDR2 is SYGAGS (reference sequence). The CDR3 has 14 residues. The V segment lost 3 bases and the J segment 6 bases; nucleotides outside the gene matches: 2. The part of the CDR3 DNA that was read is TGTGCCAGCGGTGGGACAGGGCCTAATTCGCCCCTCTAC. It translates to CASGGTGPNSPLY. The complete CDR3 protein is CASGGTGPNSPLYF.

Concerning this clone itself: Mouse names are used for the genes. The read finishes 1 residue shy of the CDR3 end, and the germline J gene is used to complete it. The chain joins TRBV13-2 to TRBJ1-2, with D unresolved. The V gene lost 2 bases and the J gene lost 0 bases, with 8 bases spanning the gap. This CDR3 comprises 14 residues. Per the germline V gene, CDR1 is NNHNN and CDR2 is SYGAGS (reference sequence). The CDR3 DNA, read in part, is TGTGCCAGCGGTGAGGCACATCCAAACTCCGACTACACC. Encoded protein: CASGEAHPNSDYT. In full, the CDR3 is CASGEAHPNSDYTF.

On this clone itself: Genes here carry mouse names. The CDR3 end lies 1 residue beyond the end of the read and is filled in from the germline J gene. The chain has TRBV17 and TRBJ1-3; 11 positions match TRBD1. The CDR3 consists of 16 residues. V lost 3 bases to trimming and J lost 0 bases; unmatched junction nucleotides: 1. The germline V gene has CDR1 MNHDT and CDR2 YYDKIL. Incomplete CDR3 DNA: TGTGCTAGCAGTAGGGGACAGGGGGTTTCTGGAAATACGCTCTAT. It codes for CASSRGQGVSGNTLY. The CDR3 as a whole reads CASSRGQGVSGNTLYF.

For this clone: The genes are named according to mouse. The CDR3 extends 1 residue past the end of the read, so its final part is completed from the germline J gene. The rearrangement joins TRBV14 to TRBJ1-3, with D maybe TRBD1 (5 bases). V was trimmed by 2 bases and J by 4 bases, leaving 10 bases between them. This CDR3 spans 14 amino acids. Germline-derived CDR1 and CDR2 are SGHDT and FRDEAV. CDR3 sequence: CASSLEGAGNTLYF. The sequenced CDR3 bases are TGTGCCAGCAGTTTAGAAGGGGCAGGAAATACGCTCTAT.

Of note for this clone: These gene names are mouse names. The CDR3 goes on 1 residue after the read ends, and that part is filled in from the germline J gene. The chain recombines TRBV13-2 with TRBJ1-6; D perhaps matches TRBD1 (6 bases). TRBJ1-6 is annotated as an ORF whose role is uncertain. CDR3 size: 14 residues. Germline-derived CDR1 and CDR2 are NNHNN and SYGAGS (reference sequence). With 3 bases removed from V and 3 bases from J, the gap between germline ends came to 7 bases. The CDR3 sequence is CASGGDIYNSPLYF. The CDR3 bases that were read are TGTGCCAGCGGTGGGGACATCTATAATTCGCCCCTCTAC.

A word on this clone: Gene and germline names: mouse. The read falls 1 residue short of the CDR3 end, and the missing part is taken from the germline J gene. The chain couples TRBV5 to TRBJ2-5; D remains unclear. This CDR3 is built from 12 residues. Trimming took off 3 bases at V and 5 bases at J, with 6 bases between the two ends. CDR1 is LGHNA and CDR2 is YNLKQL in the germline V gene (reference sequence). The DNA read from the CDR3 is TGTGCCAGCAGCCACAAGACAGACACCCAGTAC. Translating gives CASSHKTDTQY. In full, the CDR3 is CASSHKTDTQYF.

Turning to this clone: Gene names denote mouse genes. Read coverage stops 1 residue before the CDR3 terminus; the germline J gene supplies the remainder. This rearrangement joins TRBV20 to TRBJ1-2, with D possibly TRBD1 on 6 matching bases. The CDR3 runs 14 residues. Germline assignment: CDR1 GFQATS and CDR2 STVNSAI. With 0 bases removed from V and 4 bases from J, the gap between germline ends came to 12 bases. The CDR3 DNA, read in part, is TGTGGTGCTAGGGACAGGGGTCCTCCCTCCGACTACACC. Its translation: CGARDRGPPSDYT. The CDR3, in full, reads CGARDRGPPSDYTF.

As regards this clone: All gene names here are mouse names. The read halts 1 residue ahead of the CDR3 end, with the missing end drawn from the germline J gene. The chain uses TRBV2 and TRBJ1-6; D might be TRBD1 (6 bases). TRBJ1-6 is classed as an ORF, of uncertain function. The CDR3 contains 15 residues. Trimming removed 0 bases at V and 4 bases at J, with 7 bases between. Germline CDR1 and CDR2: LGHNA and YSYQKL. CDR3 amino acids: CASSQEGTYNSPLYF. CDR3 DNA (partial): TGTGCCAGCAGCCAAGAGGGGACATATAATTCGCCCCTCTAC.

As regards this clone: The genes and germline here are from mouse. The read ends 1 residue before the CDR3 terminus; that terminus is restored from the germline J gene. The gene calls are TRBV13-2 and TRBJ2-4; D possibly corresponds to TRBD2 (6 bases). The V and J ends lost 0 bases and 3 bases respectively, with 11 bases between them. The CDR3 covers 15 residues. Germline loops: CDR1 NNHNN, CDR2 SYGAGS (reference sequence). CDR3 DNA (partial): TGTGCCAGCGGTGATGTCGGGGGGAGACAAAACACCTTGTAC. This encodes CASGDVGGRQNTLY. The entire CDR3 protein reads CASGDVGGRQNTLYF.

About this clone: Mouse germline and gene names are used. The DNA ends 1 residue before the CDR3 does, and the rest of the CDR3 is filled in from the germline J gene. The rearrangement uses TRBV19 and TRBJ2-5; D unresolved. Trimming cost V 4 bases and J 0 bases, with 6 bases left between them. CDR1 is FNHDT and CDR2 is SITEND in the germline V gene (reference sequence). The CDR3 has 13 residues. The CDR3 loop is CASSAINQDTQYF. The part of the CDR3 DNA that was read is TGTGCCAGCAGTGCGATTAACCAAGACACCCAGTAC.

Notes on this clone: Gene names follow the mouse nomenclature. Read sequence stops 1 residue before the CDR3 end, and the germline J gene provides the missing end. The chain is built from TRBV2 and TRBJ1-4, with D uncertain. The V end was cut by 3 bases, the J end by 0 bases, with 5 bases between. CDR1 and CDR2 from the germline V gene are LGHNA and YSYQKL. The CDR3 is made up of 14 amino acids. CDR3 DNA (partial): TGTGCCAGCAGCCACAGAATTTCCAACGAAAGATTATTT. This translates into CASSHRISNERLF. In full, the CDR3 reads CASSHRISNERLFF.

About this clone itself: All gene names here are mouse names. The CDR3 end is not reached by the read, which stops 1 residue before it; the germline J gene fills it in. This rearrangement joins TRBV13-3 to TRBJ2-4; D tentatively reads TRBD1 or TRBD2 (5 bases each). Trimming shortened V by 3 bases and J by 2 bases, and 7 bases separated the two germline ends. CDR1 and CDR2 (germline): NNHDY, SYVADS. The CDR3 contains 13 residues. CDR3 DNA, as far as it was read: TGTGCCAGCAGTGGGGGGTCTCAAAACACCTTGTAC. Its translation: CASSGGSQNTLY. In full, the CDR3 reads CASSGGSQNTLYF.